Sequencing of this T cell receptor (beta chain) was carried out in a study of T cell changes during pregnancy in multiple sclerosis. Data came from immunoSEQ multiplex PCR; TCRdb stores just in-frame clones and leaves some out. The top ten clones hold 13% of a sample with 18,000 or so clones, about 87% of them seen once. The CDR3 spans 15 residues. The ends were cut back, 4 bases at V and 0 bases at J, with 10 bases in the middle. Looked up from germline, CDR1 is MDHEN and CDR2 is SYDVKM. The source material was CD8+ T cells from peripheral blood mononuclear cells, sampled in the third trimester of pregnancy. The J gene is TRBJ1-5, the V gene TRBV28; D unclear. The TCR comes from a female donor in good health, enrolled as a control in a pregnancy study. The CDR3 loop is CASSYSDLSNQPQHF. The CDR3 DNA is TGTGCCAGCAGTTACAGTGATCTTAGCAATCAGCCCCAGCATTTT.